The TCR beta chain under discussion was sequenced for a study of T cell changes during pregnancy in multiple sclerosis. Trimming pared 4 bases from V and 7 bases from J, leaving 19 bases between. The CDR3 contains 15 residues. Germline V CDR1 and CDR2: SGHVS, FQNEAQ. Clones were sequenced by immunoSEQ multiplex PCR, and TCRdb holds only the in-frame ones, with some missing. The data contain 40,000 to 45,000 clones, roughly nine tenths of them seen just once; the ten biggest clones take up around 0.78%. The TCR comes from a female donor with multiple sclerosis, enrolled in a pregnancy study. The source material was CD4+ T cells from peripheral blood mononuclear cells, sampled before pregnancy. The chain couples TRBV7-8 to TRBJ2-5, with D possibly TRBD1 on 6 matching bases. In DNA form, the CDR3 reads TGTGCCAGCAGCTCTAGGACAGCGTACGCTGGGACCCAGTACTTC. The encoded protein is CASSSRTAYAGTQYF.